The 23 T cell receptor beta chains below were found in one sample sequenced in a study of T cells in Graves' hyperthyroidism and ophthalmopathy (dated by TCRdb to between 2017 and 2020). The receptor library was made with multiplex PCR. TCRdb lists the instrument as Illumina HiSeq 2000. The TCR beta CDR3 regions were amplified from RNA transcripts. The TCR CDR3 was subjected to a first round of RT-PCR using the HTBI primer set and the Qiagen OneStep RT-PCR kit. In-frame beta chains were kept once TCRdb had trimmed the public reads at Q25 with fastp and called clones with MiXCR. CDR3 protein sequences are deduplicated, and each keeps its most common genes and DNA. In this sample the table shows around 400,000 distinct CDR3 sequences, 13% of which occur a single time. The ten largest clones take up roughly 9.2% of the sample. Sequencing input: blood. Receptors originate from a woman aged 18-29 years with Graves' hyperthyroidism.

At least ten counts were recorded for this clonotype. The V and J genes are TRBV28 and TRBJ2-6; D might be TRBD2 (5 bases). The CDR3 loop spans 17 amino acids. V was trimmed by 6 bases and J by 0 bases, leaving 15 bases between them. Germline lookup yields CDR1 MDHEN and CDR2 SYDVKM. CDR3 sequence (DNA): TGTGCCAGCAGCCTCTTAAGCGGTAGCTCTGGGGCCAACGTCCTGACTTTC. As protein: CASSLLSGSSGANVLTF.

The table lists this clonotype with many counts. V usage is TRBV18 and J usage is TRBJ2-3; D perhaps matches TRBD2 (5 bases). Trimming pared 3 bases from V and 2 bases from J, leaving 15 bases between. CDR1 KGHSH and CDR2 LQKENI come from the germline V gene. This CDR3 is 16 amino acids long. The CDR3: CASSPQQRGITDTQYF. CDR3 DNA sequence: TGTGCCAGCTCACCCCAACAACGAGGGATCACAGATACGCAGTATTTT.

This clonotype was seen repeatedly, ten times or more. The rearrangement links TRBV28 to TRBJ1-5, with D unclear. Germline V gives CDR1 MDHEN, CDR2 SYDVKM. The CDR3 totals 15 residues. Between the trimmed V and J ends, which lost 2 bases and 0 bases, there was a span of 8 bases. The DNA for the CDR3 is TGTGCCAGCAGTTTAAGGACGGATAGCAATCAGCCCCAGCATTTT. Protein sequence: CASSLRTDSNQPQHF.

The rearrangement links TRBV10-2 to TRBJ2-2, with 8 bases lining up with TRBD1. Germline V gives CDR1 WSHSY, CDR2 SAAADI. V trimming: 6 bases; J trimming: 6 bases; junction bases outside the gene matches: 9. The length of the CDR3 is 15 residues. Here the CDR3 DNA reads TGCGCCAGCAGAGAATCAGGGGGCGTTTCCGGGGAGCTGTTTTTT. Translation: CASRESGGVSGELFF.

This clonotype has a count of ten or more. The gene calls are TRBV12-3 or TRBV12-4 and TRBJ2-7; D may be TRBD1 (6 bases). This CDR3 has 15 amino acids. Trimming removed 3 bases from V and 2 bases from J, with 14 bases in between. The CDR3 here is CASSFRGGQTYEQYF. DNA of the CDR3: TGTGCCAGCAGTTTTCGAGGGGGACAAACCTACGAGCAGTACTTC.

V usage is TRBV28 and J usage is TRBJ1-6; D unclear. Germline CDR1 MDHEN, CDR2 SYDVKM. The CDR3 is 14 residues long. Trimming cost V 4 bases and J 4 bases, with 8 bases left between them. The DNA for the CDR3 is TGTGCCAGCAGTTCCGTTTATTATAATTCACCCCTCCACTTT. Translating gives CASSSVYYNSPLHF.

Only a few counts were recorded for this clonotype. V gene TRBV5-6 combines with J gene TRBJ1-1; D call uncertain. This CDR3 spans 12 amino acids. Germline V lookup: CDR1 SGHDT, CDR2 YYEEEE. The V and J ends lost 3 bases and 7 bases respectively, with 10 bases between them. In DNA, the CDR3 is TGTGCCAGCAGCTCCCATTACGGTGAAGCTTTCTTT. This translates into CASSSHYGEAFF.

This clonotype was counted ten times or more. The chain has TRBV18 and TRBJ1-6, with D tentatively TRBD1 (5 bases). This CDR3 has 13 amino acids. Trimming left V 3 bases short and J 7 bases short, with 7 bases between. Germline V gives CDR1 KGHSH, CDR2 LQKENI. The CDR3 region is CASSPGLNSPLHF. CDR3 nucleotides: TGTGCCAGCTCACCGGGACTCAATTCACCCCTCCACTTT.

This chain uses TRBV20-1 with TRBJ2-3; D unresolved. V was clipped by 3 bases and J by 6 bases, with 13 bases between them. This CDR3 has 13 amino acids. CDR1 DFQATT and CDR2 SNEGSKA come from the germline V gene (reference sequence). The CDR3 spells CSASQAARDTQYF. Written as DNA, the CDR3 is TGCAGTGCTAGCCAGGCGGCGAGGGATACGCAGTATTTT.

The chain links TRBV7-3 to TRBJ2-7, with 8 bases identical to TRBD2. Per germline, CDR1 SGHTA and CDR2 FQGTGA. The CDR3 length is 15 residues. V lost 3 bases, J lost 3 bases, and 7 bases stayed unmatched. CDR3 in amino acids: CASSFRGGANYEQYF. CDR3 nucleotide sequence: TGTGCCAGCAGCTTTCGGGGGGGGGCAAACTACGAGCAGTACTTC.

This clonotype was found a few times. The chain uses TRBV7-2 and TRBJ2-7; a possible D gene is TRBD1 (7 bases). The CDR3 has 14 amino acids. V was clipped by 3 bases and J by 3 bases, with 12 bases between them. CDR1 SGHTA and CDR2 FQGNSA come from the germline V gene. DNA of the CDR3: TGTGCCAGCAGCTTTCGTCAGGGGGGCTACGAGCAGTACTTC. Residues: CASSFRQGGYEQYF.

This clonotype showed up many times. This chain joins TRBV12-3 or TRBV12-4 and TRBJ2-7; 12 positions match TRBD2. V trimming: 2 bases; J trimming: 5 bases; junction bases outside the gene matches: 7. CDR3 length: 16 amino acids. The CDR3 here is CASSLFATSGSHEQYF. The CDR3 DNA is TGTGCCAGCAGTTTATTCGCGACTAGCGGGAGCCACGAGCAGTACTTC.

This clonotype was detected a few times. The chain couples TRBV20-1 to TRBJ1-5, with a tentative D call TRBD1 (6 bases). Germline V gives CDR1 DFQATT, CDR2 SNEGSKA (reference sequence). The CDR3 contains 14 residues. V was clipped by 5 bases and J by 2 bases, with 13 bases between them. CDR3 residues: CSAGGQLGNQPQHF. DNA of the CDR3: TGCAGTGCTGGAGGACAGTTGGGCAATCAGCCCCAGCATTTT.

This clonotype was observed many times. The V and J genes are TRBV18 and TRBJ2-1; no firm D call. The CDR3 contains 12 residues. V lost 5 bases to trimming and J lost 7 bases, with 9 bases between them. Per germline, CDR1 KGHSH and CDR2 LQKENI. CDR3 DNA sequence: TGTGCCAGCTCAGCTATTTCAAATGAGCAGTTCTTC. Its protein is CASSAISNEQFF.

This chain links TRBV12-3 or TRBV12-4 with TRBJ1-5; maybe TRBD1 (5 bases). V dropped 7 bases and J dropped 6 bases, with 16 bases sitting between them. The CDR3 consists of 14 residues. CDR3 sequence: CASTTGGGSQPQHF. The CDR3 bases are TGTGCCAGCACCACGGGCGGGGGGAGTCAGCCCCAGCATTTT.

The rearrangement links TRBV4-1 to TRBJ1-3; no clear D. CDR1 and CDR2 (germline): MGHRA, YSYEKL. V dropped 4 bases and J dropped 1 base, with 5 bases sitting between them. The CDR3 runs 13 residues. The CDR3 loop reads CASSPWSGNTIYF. The DNA of the CDR3 is TGCGCCAGCAGCCCCTGGTCTGGAAACACCATATATTTT.

This clonotype has a count of ten or more. The rearrangement uses TRBV6-1 and TRBJ2-7; tentative D call: TRBD1 (6 bases). The V end lost 4 bases, the J end lost 3 bases, and 7 bases lay between the germline ends. CDR3 length: 12 amino acids. Germline assignment: CDR1 MNHNS and CDR2 SASEGT. In DNA, the CDR3 is TGTGCCAGCAGTGGAGGGGGCTACGAGCAGTACTTC. Residues: CASSGGGYEQYF.

There are many counts of this clonotype. V gene TRBV28 combines with J gene TRBJ2-1; D remains ambiguous. Trimming took off 7 bases at V and 9 bases at J, with 19 bases between the two ends. The CDR3 runs to 14 residues. Per germline, CDR1 MDHEN and CDR2 SYDVKM. The DNA of the CDR3 is TGTGCCAGCACCCCTAGTAGCCGTTCTGGTGAGCAGTTCTTC. Its translation is CASTPSSRSGEQFF.

The table lists this clonotype with a few counts. The J gene is TRBJ2-1, the V gene TRBV19; the D gene is possibly TRBD2 (7 bases). V was pared by 6 bases and J by 0 bases, with 30 bases between. Germline V gene sequence: CDR1 LNHDA, CDR2 SQIVND (reference sequence). The CDR3 totals 21 residues. The CDR3 spells CASRPEGGGGLWESSYNEQFF. CDR3 sequence (DNA): TGTGCCAGTAGACCGGAAGGAGGAGGGGGACTATGGGAGAGCTCCTACAATGAGCAGTTCTTC.

This sequence joins TRBV27 and TRBJ2-1, with a tentative D call TRBD2 (5 bases). Trimming shortened V by 2 bases and J by 7 bases, and 15 bases separated the two germline ends. The germline V gene encodes CDR1 MNHEY and CDR2 SMNVEV (reference sequence). This CDR3 region has 15 residues. The CDR3 loop is CASSLHTGLGNEQFF. CDR3 coding DNA: TGTGCCAGCAGTTTACATACTGGACTCGGGAATGAGCAGTTCTTC.

This clonotype has ten or more counts. The J gene is TRBJ2-2, the V gene TRBV4-1; D may be TRBD2 (5 bases). Trimming left V 6 bases short and J 0 bases short, with 14 bases between. Germline lookup yields CDR1 MGHRA and CDR2 YSYEKL. The CDR3 has 16 residues. The CDR3 DNA reads as TGCGCCAGCAGACTCATCCGGGGTACGAACACCGGGGAGCTGTTTTTT. As protein: CASRLIRGTNTGELFF.

This clonotype has only a few counts. The chain links TRBV6-2 or TRBV6-3 to TRBJ2-1, with 7 bases identical to TRBD2. The CDR3 sequence is 17 residues long. V lost 1 base, J lost 3 bases, and 9 bases stayed unmatched. The germline gives CDR1 MNHEY, CDR2 SVGEGT. CDR3 in DNA: TGTGCCAGCAGTTACTGGGTCGCGGGGGAACTCTACAATGAGCAGTTCTTC. Protein: CASSYWVAGELYNEQFF.

The chain recombines TRBV10-2 with TRBJ2-1; TRBD1 is a possible D gene (5 bases). Germline V gene lookup returns CDR1 WSHSY and CDR2 SAAADI. V was shortened by 7 bases and J by 14 bases, with 15 bases between the two germline ends. The length of the CDR3 is 11 residues. Here the CDR3 reads CASNDGARKFF. The CDR3 nucleotides read TGCGCCAGCAACGATGGGGCTAGAAAGTTCTTC.